This TCR beta chain was observed in a study of early T cells in non-severe SARS-CoV-2 infection. Study information: From unsorted whole blood, bulk RNA was sequenced, and the chains remained unpaired. Study-level results: The VDJdb matching leaned toward anti-spike CD8 responses and overlooked private and CD4 specificities.

The TCR library protocol was used to attach unique molecular identifiers. These identifiers were attached to individual cDNA molecules. TCRdb redid the calling of the 5' RACE reads with MiXCR, one entry per CDR3 protein. The top ten hold roughly 27% of the sample, which has 35,000 to 45,000 distinct CDR3 sequences, roughly 5.3% seen once. This clonotype has a count of ten or more. What it recognizes is unknown. Per the germline V gene, CDR1 is MNHNS and CDR2 is SASEGT. The ends lost 5 bases at V and 3 bases at J; junction bases unmatched: 7. The CDR3 has 16 amino acids. This clonotype was sampled from an adult who was a healthcare worker with PCR-confirmed SARS-CoV-2 infection or an uninfected control (not recorded which). This rearrangement joins TRBV6-1 to TRBJ2-4; 10 bases match TRBD2. The sample taken for sequencing was whole blood. The CDR3: CASSSGRAGGKNIQYF. CDR3 bases: TGTGCCAGCAGTAGCGGGAGGGCCGGGGGCAAAAACATTCAGTACTTC.